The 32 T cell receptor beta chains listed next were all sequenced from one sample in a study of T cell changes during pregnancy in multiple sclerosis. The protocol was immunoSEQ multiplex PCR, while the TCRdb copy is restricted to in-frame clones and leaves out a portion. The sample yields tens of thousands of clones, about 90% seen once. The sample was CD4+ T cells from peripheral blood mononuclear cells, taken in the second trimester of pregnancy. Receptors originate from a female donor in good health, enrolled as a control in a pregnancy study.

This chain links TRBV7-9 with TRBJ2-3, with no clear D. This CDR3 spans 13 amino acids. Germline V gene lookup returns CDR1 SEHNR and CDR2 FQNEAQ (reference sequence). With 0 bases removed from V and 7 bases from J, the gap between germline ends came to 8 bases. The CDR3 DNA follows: TGTGCCAGCAGCTTAGCTGAGACTTATACGCAGTATTTT. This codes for CASSLAETYTQYF.

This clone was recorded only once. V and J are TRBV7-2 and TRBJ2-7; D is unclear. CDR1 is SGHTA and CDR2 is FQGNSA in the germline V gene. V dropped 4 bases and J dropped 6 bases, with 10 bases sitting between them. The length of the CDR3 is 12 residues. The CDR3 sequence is CASSSRLGEQYF. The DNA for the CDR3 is TGTGCCAGCAGCTCTAGATTGGGCGAGCAGTACTTC.

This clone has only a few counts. The CDR3 region is CASSLDSFSEQFF. DNA for the CDR3: TGTGCCAGCAGTTTAGACAGTTTCTCTGAGCAGTTCTTC. V and J are TRBV27 and TRBJ2-1, with TRBD1 as a possible D gene (5 bases). Germline V gene lookup returns CDR1 MNHEY and CDR2 SMNVEV (reference sequence). The CDR3 totals 13 residues. V lost 2 bases and J lost 9, with 11 bases in between.

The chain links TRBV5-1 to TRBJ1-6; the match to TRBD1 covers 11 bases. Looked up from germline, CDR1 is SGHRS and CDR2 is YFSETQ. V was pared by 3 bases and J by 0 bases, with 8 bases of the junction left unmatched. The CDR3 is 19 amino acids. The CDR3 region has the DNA TGCGCCAGCAGCTCCTTCGGACAGGGGGCGAGCTCCTATAATTCACCCCTCCACTTT. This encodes CASSSFGQGASSYNSPLHF.

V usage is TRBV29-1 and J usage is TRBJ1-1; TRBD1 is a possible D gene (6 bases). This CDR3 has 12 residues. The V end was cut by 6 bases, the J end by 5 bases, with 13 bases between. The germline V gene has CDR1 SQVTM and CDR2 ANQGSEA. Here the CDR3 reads CSVYRAGTEAFF. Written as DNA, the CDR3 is TGCAGCGTATACAGGGCAGGGACTGAAGCTTTCTTT.

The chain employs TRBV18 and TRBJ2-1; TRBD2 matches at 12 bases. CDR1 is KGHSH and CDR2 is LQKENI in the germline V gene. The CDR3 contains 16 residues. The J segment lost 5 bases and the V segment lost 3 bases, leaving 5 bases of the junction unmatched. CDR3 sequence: CASSPLAGGVHNEQFF. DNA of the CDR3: TGTGCCAGCTCACCTCTAGCGGGAGGGGTCCACAATGAGCAGTTCTTC.

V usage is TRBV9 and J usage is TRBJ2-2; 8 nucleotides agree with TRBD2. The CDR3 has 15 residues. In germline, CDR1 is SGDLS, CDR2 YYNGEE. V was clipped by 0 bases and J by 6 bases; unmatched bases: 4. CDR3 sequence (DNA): TGTGCCAGCAGCGTAGTGGCGGGAGGTCCCGGGGAGCTGTTTTTT. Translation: CASSVVAGGPGELFF.

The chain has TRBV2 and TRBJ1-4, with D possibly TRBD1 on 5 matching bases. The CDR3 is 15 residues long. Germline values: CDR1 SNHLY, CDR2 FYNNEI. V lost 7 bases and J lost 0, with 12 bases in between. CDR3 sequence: CASILGGATNEKLFF. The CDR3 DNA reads TGTGCCAGCATTCTCGGGGGGGCAACTAATGAAAAACTGTTTTTT.

The CDR3 is CASSPGQRERAGELFF. The CDR3 region has the DNA TGTGCCAGCAGCCCGGGCCAGCGGGAAAGGGCCGGGGAGCTGTTTTTT. The chain recombines TRBV5-4 with TRBJ2-2; 7 bases align to TRBD2. Germline values: CDR1 SGHNT, CDR2 YYREEE (reference sequence). V lost 4 bases to trimming and J lost 6 bases; unmatched junction nucleotides: 12. This CDR3 has 16 amino acids.

The CDR3 DNA follows: TGTGCCAGCAGCTTAGCGCGGGGAGACTACACCTTC. It codes for CASSLARGDYTF. The J gene is TRBJ1-2, the V gene TRBV7-2; D unclear. V shed 0 bases and J shed 10 bases, with 9 bases lying between them. This CDR3 is 12 amino acids long. Looked up from germline, CDR1 is SGHTA and CDR2 is FQGNSA.

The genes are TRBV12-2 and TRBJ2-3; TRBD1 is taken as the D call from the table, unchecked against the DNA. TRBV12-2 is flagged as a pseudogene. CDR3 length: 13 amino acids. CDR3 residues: CASRSGPPDTQYF. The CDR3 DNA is TGTGCAAGTCGGTCAGGGCCGCCAGATACGCAGTATTTT.

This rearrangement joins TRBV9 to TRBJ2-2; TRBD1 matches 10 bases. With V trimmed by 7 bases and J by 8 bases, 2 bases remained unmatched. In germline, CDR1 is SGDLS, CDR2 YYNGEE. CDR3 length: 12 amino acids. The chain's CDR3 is CASDRGQGELFF. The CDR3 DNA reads TGTGCCAGCGACAGGGGGCAAGGGGAGCTGTTTTTT.

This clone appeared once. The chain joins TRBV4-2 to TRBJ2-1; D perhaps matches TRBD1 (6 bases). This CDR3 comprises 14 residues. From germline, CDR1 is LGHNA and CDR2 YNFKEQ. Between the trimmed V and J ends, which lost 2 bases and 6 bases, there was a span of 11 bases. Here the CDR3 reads CASSQTGNVNEQFF. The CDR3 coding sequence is TGTGCCAGCAGCCAAACAGGGAATGTCAATGAGCAGTTCTTC.

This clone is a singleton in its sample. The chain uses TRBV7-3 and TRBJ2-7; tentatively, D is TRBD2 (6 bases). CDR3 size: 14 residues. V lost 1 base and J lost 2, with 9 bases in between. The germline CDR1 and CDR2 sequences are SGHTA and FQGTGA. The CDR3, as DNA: TGTGCCAGCAGCTTAAAACCGGGAGCCTACGAGCAGTACTTC. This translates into CASSLKPGAYEQYF.

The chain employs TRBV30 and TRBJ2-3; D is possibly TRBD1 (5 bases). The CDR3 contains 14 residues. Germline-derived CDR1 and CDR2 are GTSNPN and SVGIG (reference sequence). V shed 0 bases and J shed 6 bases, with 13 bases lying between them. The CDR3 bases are TGTGCCTGGAGTGTAGGCAGGGCGAGGGATACGCAGTATTTT. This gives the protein CAWSVGRARDTQYF.

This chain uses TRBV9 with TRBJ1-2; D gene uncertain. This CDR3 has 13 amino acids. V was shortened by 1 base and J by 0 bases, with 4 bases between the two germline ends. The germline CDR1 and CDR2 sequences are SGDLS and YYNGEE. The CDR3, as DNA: TGTGCCAGCAGCGTACTCGCTAACTATGGCTACACCTTC. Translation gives CASSVLANYGYTF.

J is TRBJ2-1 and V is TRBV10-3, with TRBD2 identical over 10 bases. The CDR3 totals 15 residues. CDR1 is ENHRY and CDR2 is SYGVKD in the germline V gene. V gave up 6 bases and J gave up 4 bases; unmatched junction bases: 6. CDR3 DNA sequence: TGTGCCATCAGCGATACTAGCGGGGCTTACAATGAGCAGTTCTTC. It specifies CAISDTSGAYNEQFF.

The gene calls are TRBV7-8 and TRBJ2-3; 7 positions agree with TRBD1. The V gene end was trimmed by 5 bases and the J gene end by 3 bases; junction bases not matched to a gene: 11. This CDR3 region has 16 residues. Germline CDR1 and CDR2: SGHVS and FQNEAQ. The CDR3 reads CASSRRTPRGTDTQYF. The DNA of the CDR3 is TGTGCCAGCAGCCGACGCACTCCCAGGGGGACAGATACGCAGTATTTT. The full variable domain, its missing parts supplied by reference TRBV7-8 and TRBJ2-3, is GAGVSQSPRYKVAKRGQDVALRCDPISGHVSLFWYQQALGQGPEFLTYFQNEAQLDKSGLPSDRFFAERPEGSVSTLKIQRTQQEDSAVYLCASSRRTPRGTDTQYFGPGTRLTVL.

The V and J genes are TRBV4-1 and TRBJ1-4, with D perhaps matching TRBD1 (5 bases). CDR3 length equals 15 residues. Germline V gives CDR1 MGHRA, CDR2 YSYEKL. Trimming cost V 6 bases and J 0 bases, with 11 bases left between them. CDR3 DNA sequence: TGCGCCAGCAGTCCCCGACAGTCAACTAATGAAAAACTGTTTTTT. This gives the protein CASSPRQSTNEKLFF.

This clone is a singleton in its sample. CDR3 amino acids: CASSYSWGPQETQYF. The CDR3 DNA sequence: TGTGCCAGTAGTTACTCTTGGGGCCCCCAAGAGACCCAGTACTTC. J is TRBJ2-5 and V is TRBV19, with a tentative D call TRBD1 (5 bases). CDR3 size: 15 residues. Germline V gene lookup returns CDR1 LNHDA and CDR2 SQIVND (reference sequence). V was shortened by 5 bases and J by 1 base, with 14 bases between the two germline ends.

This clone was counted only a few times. The CDR3 region has the DNA TGTGCCAGCAGCAGCGGGGCGTGGGGGGAAGCTTTCTTT. This translates into CASSSGAWGEAFF. The chain joins TRBV5-4 to TRBJ1-1; the D gene is possibly TRBD1 (5 bases). The V gene lost 4 bases and the J gene lost 8 bases, with 15 bases spanning the gap. The CDR3 loop spans 13 amino acids. Germline V CDR1 and CDR2: SGHNT, YYREEE (reference sequence).

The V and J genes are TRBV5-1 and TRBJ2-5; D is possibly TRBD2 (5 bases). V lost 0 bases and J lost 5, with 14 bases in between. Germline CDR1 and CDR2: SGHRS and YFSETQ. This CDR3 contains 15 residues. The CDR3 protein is CASSLAQLVSETQYF. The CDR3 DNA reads TGCGCCAGCAGCTTGGCTCAACTAGTGTCGGAGACCCAGTACTTC.

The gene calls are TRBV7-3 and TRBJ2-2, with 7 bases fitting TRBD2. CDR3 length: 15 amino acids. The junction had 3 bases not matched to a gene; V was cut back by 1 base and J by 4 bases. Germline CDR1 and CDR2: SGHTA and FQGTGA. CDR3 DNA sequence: TGTGCCAGCAGCTTAATGGGGGGGGGCACCGGGGAGCTGTTTTTT. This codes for CASSLMGGGTGELFF.

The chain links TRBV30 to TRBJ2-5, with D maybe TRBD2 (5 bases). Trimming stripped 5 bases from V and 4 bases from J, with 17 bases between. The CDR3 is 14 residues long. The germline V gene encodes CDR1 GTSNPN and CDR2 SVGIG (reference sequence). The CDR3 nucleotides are TGTGCCTGGGGGTCGGGGAGCTCCCGAGAGACCCAGTACTTC. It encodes CAWGSGSSRETQYF.

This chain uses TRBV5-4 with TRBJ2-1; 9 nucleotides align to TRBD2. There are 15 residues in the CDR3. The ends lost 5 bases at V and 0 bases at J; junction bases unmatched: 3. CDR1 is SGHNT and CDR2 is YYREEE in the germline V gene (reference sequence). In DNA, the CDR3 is TGTGCCAGCAGGTCAGCGGGAGGCTCCTACAATGAGCAGTTCTTC. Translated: CASRSAGGSYNEQFF.

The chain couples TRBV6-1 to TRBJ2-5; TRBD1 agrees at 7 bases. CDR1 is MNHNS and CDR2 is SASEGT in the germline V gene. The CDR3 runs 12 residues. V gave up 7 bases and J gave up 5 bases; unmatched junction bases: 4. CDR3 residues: CASTGGWETQYF. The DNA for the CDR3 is TGTGCCAGCACAGGGGGTTGGGAGACCCAGTACTTC.

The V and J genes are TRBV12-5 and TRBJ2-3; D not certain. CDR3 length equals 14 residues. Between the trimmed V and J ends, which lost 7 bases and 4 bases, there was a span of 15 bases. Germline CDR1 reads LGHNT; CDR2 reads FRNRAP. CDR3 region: CASAPSGFADTQYF. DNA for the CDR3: TGTGCTAGTGCCCCCAGTGGTTTCGCAGATACGCAGTATTTT.

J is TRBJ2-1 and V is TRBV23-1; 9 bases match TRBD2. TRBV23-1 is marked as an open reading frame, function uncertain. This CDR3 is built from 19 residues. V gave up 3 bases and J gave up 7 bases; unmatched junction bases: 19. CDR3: CASSHPTPTGTSSPNEQFF. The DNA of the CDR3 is TGCGCCAGCAGTCATCCCACCCCTACCGGGACTAGCTCCCCGAATGAGCAGTTCTTC.

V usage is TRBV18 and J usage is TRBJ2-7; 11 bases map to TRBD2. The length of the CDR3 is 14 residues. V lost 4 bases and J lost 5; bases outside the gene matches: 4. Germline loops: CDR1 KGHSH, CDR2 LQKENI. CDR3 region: CASSQGLADHEQYF. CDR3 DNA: TGTGCCAGCTCACAGGGACTAGCGGATCACGAGCAGTACTTC.

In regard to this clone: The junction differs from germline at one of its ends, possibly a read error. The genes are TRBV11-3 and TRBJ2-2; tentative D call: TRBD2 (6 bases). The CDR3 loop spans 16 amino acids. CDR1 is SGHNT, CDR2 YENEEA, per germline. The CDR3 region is CASSLEGLAKTGELFF. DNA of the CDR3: TGTGCCAGCAGCTTGGAGGGGCTAGCGAAAACCGGGGAGCTGTTTTTT.

CDR3 residues: CATSSRDTSNQPQHF. As DNA, the CDR3 is TGTGCCACCAGCAGCCGGGACACTAGCAATCAGCCCCAGCATTTT. The chain carries TRBV15 and TRBJ1-5; D might be TRBD1 (6 bases). The CDR3 extends over 15 amino acids. CDR1 and CDR2 (germline): LNHNV, YYDKDF (reference sequence). Trimming cost V 3 bases and J 0 bases, with 9 bases left between them.

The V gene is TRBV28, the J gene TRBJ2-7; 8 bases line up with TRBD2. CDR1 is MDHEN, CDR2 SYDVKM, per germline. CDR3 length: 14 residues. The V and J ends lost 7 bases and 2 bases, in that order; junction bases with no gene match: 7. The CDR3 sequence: CASKGREAPYEQYF. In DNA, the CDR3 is TGTGCCAGCAAAGGGCGGGAGGCCCCCTACGAGCAGTACTTC.